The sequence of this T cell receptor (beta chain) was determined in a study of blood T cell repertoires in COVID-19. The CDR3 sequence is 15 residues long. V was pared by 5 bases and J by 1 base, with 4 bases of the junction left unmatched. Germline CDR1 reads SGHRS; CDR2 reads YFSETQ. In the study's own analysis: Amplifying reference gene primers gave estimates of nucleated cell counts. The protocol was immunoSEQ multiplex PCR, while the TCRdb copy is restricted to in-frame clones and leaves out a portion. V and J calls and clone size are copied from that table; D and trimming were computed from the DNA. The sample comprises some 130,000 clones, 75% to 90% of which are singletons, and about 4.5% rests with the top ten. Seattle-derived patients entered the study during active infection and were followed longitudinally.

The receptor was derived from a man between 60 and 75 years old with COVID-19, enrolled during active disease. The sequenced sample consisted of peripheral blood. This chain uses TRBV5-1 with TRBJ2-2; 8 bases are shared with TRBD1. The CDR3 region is CASRTGTGNTGELFF. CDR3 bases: TGCGCCAGCAGAACCGGGACAGGGAACACCGGGGAGCTGTTTTTT.